This T cell receptor beta chain was sequenced for a study of blood T cells in healthy people across ages. Trimming removed 2 bases at V and 1 base at J, with 15 bases between. Looked up from germline, CDR1 is DFQATT and CDR2 is SNEGSKA (reference sequence). The CDR3 consists of 16 residues. PCR was performed a second time for about 7 to 11 cycles using a sample-barcoded 5' primer and a J-beta primer mix. One entry per CDR3 protein, called by TCRdb with MiXCR from the 5' RACE reads. Of hundreds of thousands of distinct CDR3 sequences listed, nearly 25% are singletons. The data were also submitted as part of a second study, on T cells of mothers and their children.

The sample consisted of blood. V usage is TRBV20-1 and J usage is TRBJ1-5, with D maybe TRBD1 (6 bases). The receptor comes from a boy aged 5-17 years in good health. The CDR3 protein is CSARQGTGASNQPQHF. The CDR3 DNA follows: TGCAGTGCTAGACAGGGGACCGGAGCAAGCAATCAGCCCCAGCATTTT.